Listed here are 29 T cell receptor beta chains from one sample, sequenced in a study of shared clonotypes between healthy human individuals (dated by TCRdb to 2020 to 2022). The library was produced with the immunoSEQ multiplex PCR assay. TCRdb's version of the immuneACCESS table is confined to in-frame rearrangements and falls short of the full clone set. An unresolved V gene accounts for under half of the shortfall where checked; the remainder is of unknown origin. Within this sample are 530,000 or so clones, with approximately 79% of them counted one time only. Around 13% of the sample lies in the top ten. Sequenced sample: PBMCs. These receptors came from a woman aged 40 to 49 in good health. Some clones in this sample may be carry-over from other donors' samples.

The chain uses TRBV25-1 and TRBJ2-5; 7 bases align to TRBD1. The trim removed 5 bases at V and 4 bases at J, leaving 10 bases unmatched. The CDR3 length is 15 residues. The germline CDR1 and CDR2 sequences are MGHDK and SYGVNS. The chain's CDR3 is CASSTQGGYRETQYF. CDR3 sequence (DNA): TGTGCCAGCAGTACCCAAGGGGGCTACAGAGAGACCCAGTACTTC.

As for this clone: Other DNA sequences from this sample encode an identical CDR3 as well. The chain uses TRBV19 and TRBJ1-1; D unresolved. Germline CDR1 reads LNHDA; CDR2 reads SQIVND (reference sequence). V gave up 4 bases and J gave up 0 bases, with 6 bases separating them. This CDR3 spans 13 amino acids. CDR3 sequence: CASSTTLNTEAFF. The CDR3 nucleotides are TGTGCCAGTAGTACGACACTGAACACTGAAGCTTTCTTT.

The genes are TRBV27 and TRBJ1-4, with a possible D match to TRBD1 (5 bases). The CDR3 runs to 17 residues. With 4 bases removed from V and 8 bases from J, the gap between germline ends came to 23 bases. Germline-derived CDR1 and CDR2 are MNHEY and SMNVEV (reference sequence). As DNA, the CDR3 is TGTGCCAGCAGTTCCTGGATATCCCGACAGAGGAGGGAAAAACTGTTTTTT. As protein: CASSSWISRQRREKLFF. The whole variable domain, remainder taken from reference TRBV27 and TRBJ1-4, is EAQVTQNPRYLITVTGKKLTVTCSQNMNHEYMSWYRQDPGLGLRQIYYSMNVEVTDKGDVPEGYKVSRKEKRNFPLILESPSPNQTSLYFCASSSWISRQRREKLFFGSGTQLSVL.

The chain joins TRBV6-6 to TRBJ1-2, with a weak D call TRBD1 (5 bases). The CDR3 runs to 13 residues. The germline V and J ends were trimmed by 7 bases and 5 bases, with 14 bases remaining between them. CDR1 is MNHNY and CDR2 is SVGAGI in the germline V gene (reference sequence). This CDR3 reads CASTRGVGYGYTF. The CDR3 DNA reads TGTGCCAGCACGAGGGGAGTTGGGTATGGCTACACCTTC.

V and J are TRBV28 and TRBJ2-5, with 8 positions matching TRBD1. V lost 4 bases to trimming and J lost 1 base; unmatched junction nucleotides: 5. CDR1 MDHEN and CDR2 SYDVKM come from the germline V gene. This CDR3 spans 15 amino acids. The CDR3 reads CASSSSGQGQETQYF. The CDR3 DNA sequence: TGTGCCAGCAGTTCCTCCGGACAGGGCCAAGAGACCCAGTACTTC. The variable domain in full, completed from reference TRBV28 and TRBJ2-5, reads DVKVTQSSRYLVKRTGEKVFLECVQDMDHENMFWYRQDPGLGLRLIYFSYDVKMKEKGDIPEGYSVSREKKERFSLILESASTNQTSMYLCASSSSGQGQETQYFGPGTRLLVL.

This rearrangement joins TRBV19 to TRBJ1-5, with 8 bases that match TRBD1. This CDR3 contains 14 residues. The germline V gene has CDR1 LNHDA and CDR2 SQIVND (reference sequence). Trimming removed 7 bases from V and 1 base from J; junction bases left unmatched: 3. The CDR3 sequence: CASMRQGSNQPQHF. The DNA for the CDR3 is TGTGCCAGTATGAGACAGGGGAGCAATCAGCCCCAGCATTTT.

The J gene is TRBJ2-5, the V gene TRBV19, with D unresolved. The V end lost 3 bases, the J end lost 7 bases, and 15 bases lay between the germline ends. There are 14 residues in the CDR3. Germline-derived CDR1 and CDR2 are LNHDA and SQIVND (reference sequence). The CDR3 here is CASSIRPPKGTQYF. The CDR3 DNA sequence: TGTGCCAGTAGTATTCGGCCCCCGAAGGGGACCCAGTACTTC.

This clone was observed at least ten times. Within the sample, other DNA sequences also encode this same CDR3. The V call is TRBV7-9, the J call TRBJ2-2, with unresolved D. CDR1 is SEHNR and CDR2 is FQNEAQ in the germline V gene (reference sequence). Trimming cost V 1 base and J 7 bases, with 7 bases left between them. The CDR3 runs to 13 residues. CDR3 sequence reads: CASSLVLNGELFF. CDR3 nucleotides: TGTGCCAGCAGCTTAGTGTTGAACGGGGAGCTGTTTTTT.

This clone was counted at least ten times. The chain combines TRBV6-1 with TRBJ1-5; 8 nucleotides line up with TRBD1. The V and J ends lost 1 base and 0 bases, in that order; junction bases with no gene match: 2. The CDR3 runs to 16 residues. The germline CDR1 and CDR2 sequences are MNHNS and SASEGT. DNA for the CDR3: TGTGCCAGCAGTGAAGGGACAGGGTATAGCAATCAGCCCCAGCATTTT. It encodes CASSEGTGYSNQPQHF.

The chain recombines TRBV29-1 with TRBJ2-1, with 10 bases fitting TRBD2. This CDR3 region has 14 residues. With V trimmed by 4 bases and J by 12 bases, 12 bases remained unmatched. Germline-derived CDR1 and CDR2 are SQVTM and ANQGSEA. The CDR3 nucleotides are TGCAGCGTTGGCAGTCTAGCGGGAGTAGCAAGGCAGTTCTTC. It codes for CSVGSLAGVARQFF.

The gene calls are TRBV7-2 and TRBJ1-2; possible D gene TRBD1, 5 bases. Germline V lookup: CDR1 SGHTA, CDR2 FQGNSA. The CDR3 loop spans 16 amino acids. The V end lost 7 bases, the J end lost 4 bases, and 22 bases lay between the germline ends. As DNA, the CDR3 is TGTGCCAGCACCCTAGGGCCCCCTCAGCAGGGCTATGGCTACACCTTC. It codes for CASTLGPPQQGYGYTF. The whole variable domain, remainder taken from reference TRBV7-2 and TRBJ1-2, is GAGVSQSPSNKVTEKGKDVELRCDPISGHTALYWYRQSLGQGLEFLIYFQGNSAPDKSGLPSDRFSAERTGGSVSTLTIQRTQQEDSAVYLCASTLGPPQQGYGYTFGSGTRLTVV.

This clone was seen just once. V and J are TRBV4-3 and TRBJ1-2; D is perhaps TRBD1 (5 bases). The ends were cut back, 0 bases at V and 3 bases at J, with 11 bases in the middle. From germline, CDR1 is LGHNA and CDR2 YSLEER. The CDR3 runs 15 residues. The CDR3 reads CASSQEGSGYYGYTF. For the CDR3, the DNA is TGCGCCAGCAGCCAAGAGGGGTCAGGGTACTATGGCTACACCTTC.

This clone came up many times. The V and J genes are TRBV4-2 and TRBJ2-1; 8 bases fit TRBD2. J lost 6 bases, V lost 6 bases, and 10 bases had no gene match. The CDR3 contains 15 residues. Germline V gene lookup returns CDR1 LGHNA and CDR2 YNFKEQ. The CDR3 DNA reads as TGTGCCAGCAGTTACAGGCGGGAGGTTCCCAATGAGCAGTTCTTC. This encodes CASSYRREVPNEQFF.

The J gene is TRBJ1-2, the V gene TRBV28; TRBD1 matches 8 bases. The CDR3 contains 13 residues. J lost 4 bases, V lost 6 bases, and 4 bases had no gene match. CDR1 is MDHEN, CDR2 SYDVKM, per germline. CDR3 coding DNA: TGTGCCAGCAGCCCAGGGGGCGGCTATGGCTACACCTTC. Protein sequence: CASSPGGGYGYTF.

The chain's CDR3 is CASRASTTYEQYF. The CDR3 region has the DNA TGTGCCAGCAGGGCTAGCACGACCTACGAGCAGTACTTC. V is TRBV6-5 and J is TRBJ2-5, with D possibly TRBD2 on 5 matching bases. Judging by the DNA end, TRBJ2-7 fits better; the J call may be wrong. Germline loops: CDR1 MNHEY, CDR2 SVGAGI. The CDR3 totals 13 residues.

A note on this clone: The identical CDR3 is also encoded by other nucleotide sequences in the sample. This chain connects TRBV18 to TRBJ1-1, with unresolved D. The CDR3 extends over 11 amino acids. Trimming cost V 4 bases and J 1 base, with 1 base left between them. Germline CDR1 KGHSH, CDR2 LQKENI. CDR3 bases: TGTGCCAGCTCACGGAACACTGAAGCTTTCTTT. As protein: CASSRNTEAFF. Looking up the rest from reference TRBV18 and TRBJ1-1 gives the full variable domain: NAGVMQNPRHLVRRRGQEARLRCSPMKGHSHVYWYRQLPEEGLKFMVYLQKENIIDESGMPKERFSAEFPKEGPSILRIQQVVRGDSAAYFCASSRNTEAFFGQGTRLTVV.

The J gene is TRBJ2-3, the V gene TRBV29-1; tentatively, D is TRBD1 (5 bases). The CDR3 loop spans 16 amino acids. Germline assignment: CDR1 SQVTM and CDR2 ANQGSEA. Trimming removed 7 bases from V and 8 bases from J, with 28 bases in between. The CDR3 is CSAVAAWRKLRGTQYF. For the CDR3, the DNA is TGCAGCGCGGTCGCTGCCTGGCGGAAATTAAGGGGTACGCAGTATTTT.

The gene calls are TRBV9 and TRBJ2-5; 7 bases are shared with TRBD1. The CDR3 has 13 residues. Trimming at V came to 3 bases and at J to 4 bases, leaving 3 bases not matched to a gene. The germline gives CDR1 SGDLS, CDR2 YYNGEE. DNA for the CDR3: TGTGCCAGCAGCGCGACAGGGCCAGAGACCCAGTACTTC. Translated: CASSATGPETQYF. The complete variable domain, with remaining parts taken from reference TRBV9 and TRBJ2-5, reads DSGVTQTPKHLITATGQRVTLRCSPRSGDLSVYWYQQSLDQGLQFLIQYYNGEERAKGNILERFSAQQFPDLHSELNLSSLELGDSALYFCASSATGPETQYFGPGTRLLVL.

This clone is a singleton in its sample. The chain is built from TRBV5-1 and TRBJ2-1; D possibly corresponds to TRBD2 (5 bases). The germline V gene encodes CDR1 SGHRS and CDR2 YFSETQ. Trimming removed 2 bases at V and 9 bases at J, with 15 bases between. The CDR3 consists of 14 residues. CDR3: CASSFGELAGEQFF. CDR3 in DNA: TGCGCCAGCAGCTTCGGGGAGTTAGCTGGTGAGCAGTTCTTC.

The chain is built from TRBV27 and TRBJ2-1; D is unresolved. CDR1 MNHEY and CDR2 SMNVEV come from the germline V gene (reference sequence). V dropped 5 bases and J dropped 0 bases, with 5 bases sitting between them. The length of the CDR3 is 13 residues. CDR3 nucleotide sequence: TGTGCCAGCAGTCCCAACTCCTACAATGAGCAGTTCTTC. This encodes CASSPNSYNEQFF.

The gene calls are TRBV5-6 and TRBJ2-7, with 7 bases lining up with TRBD2. Trimming cost V 4 bases and J 4 bases; bases outside gene matches: 11. Per the germline V gene, CDR1 is SGHDT and CDR2 is YYEEEE. The CDR3 length is 15 residues. The CDR3 DNA sequence: TGTGCCAGCAGCATGAGGGAGGGCATTTCTTACGAGCAGTACTTC. Its protein is CASSMREGISYEQYF.

CDR3 in amino acids: CASSLDVASEKLFF. CDR3 nucleotides: TGTGCCAGCAGCTTAGATGTTGCAAGCGAAAAACTGTTTTTT. The chain employs TRBV11-2 and TRBJ1-4; D remains ambiguous. Looked up from germline, CDR1 is SGHAT and CDR2 is FQNNGV. The CDR3 is 14 residues long. Between the trimmed V and J ends, which lost 0 bases and 8 bases, there was a span of 10 bases. Full variable domain (remainder filled in from reference TRBV11-2 and TRBJ1-4): EAGVAQSPRYKIIEKRQSVAFWCNPISGHATLYWYQQILGQGPKLLIQFQNNGVVDDSQLPKDRFSAERLKGVDSTLKIQPAKLEDSAVYLCASSLDVASEKLFFGSGTQLSVL.

The chain has TRBV7-9 and TRBJ2-7; D is uncertain. The V end lost 1 base, the J end lost 1 base, and 8 bases lay between the germline ends. Germline CDR1 SEHNR, CDR2 FQNEAQ (reference sequence). The CDR3 sequence is 14 residues long. The CDR3 DNA is TGTGCCAGCAGCTTAGGCACGGGTTCCTACGAGCAGTACTTC. This codes for CASSLGTGSYEQYF.

The rearrangement joins TRBV28 to TRBJ1-1; 8 nucleotides agree with TRBD1. V shed 6 bases, J shed 3 bases, and the junction held 6 bases outside the gene matches. The CDR3 runs to 14 residues. Per the germline V gene, CDR1 is MDHEN and CDR2 is SYDVKM. The CDR3 sequence: CASRHGTGHTEAFF. As DNA, the CDR3 is TGTGCCAGCAGGCATGGGACAGGTCACACTGAAGCTTTCTTT.

This chain uses TRBV7-2 with TRBJ2-1, with D possibly being TRBD1 or TRBD2 (6 bases each). Germline loops: CDR1 SGHTA, CDR2 FQGNSA. The CDR3 spans 14 residues. Trimming cost V 5 bases and J 6 bases, with 14 bases left between them. The CDR3 sequence: CASSTGTYPNEQFF. The CDR3 bases are TGTGCCAGCAGCACAGGGACTTACCCCAATGAGCAGTTCTTC.

V usage is TRBV6-1 and J usage is TRBJ1-5; 10 bases are a match to TRBD1. The CDR3 contains 15 residues. J was trimmed by 4 bases and V by 1 base; bases with no gene match: 1. Germline V gene data show CDR1 as MNHNS and CDR2 as SASEGT. The CDR3 bases are TGTGCCAGCAGTGAAGTGGGACAGGGGAATCAGCCCCAGCATTTT. It specifies CASSEVGQGNQPQHF.

The chain is built from TRBV30 and TRBJ2-1; 7 nucleotides align to TRBD1. The CDR3 has 15 amino acids. Germline V gene sequence: CDR1 GTSNPN, CDR2 SVGIG (reference sequence). The trim removed 0 bases at V and 9 bases at J, leaving 11 bases unmatched. CDR3 sequence reads: CAWSVWAGGLGEQFF. CDR3 sequence (DNA): TGTGCCTGGAGTGTATGGGCAGGGGGTTTGGGTGAGCAGTTCTTC.

The CDR3 is CATSRDPKFGGKSRANYGYTF. For the CDR3, the DNA is TGTGCCACCAGCAGAGATCCGAAATTCGGGGGTAAGTCGAGAGCTAACTATGGCTACACCTTC. The rearrangement uses TRBV15 and TRBJ1-2, with D maybe TRBD1 (5 bases). This CDR3 contains 21 residues. The germline V gene encodes CDR1 LNHNV and CDR2 YYDKDF (reference sequence). Trimming cost V 0 bases and J 0 bases, with 26 bases left between them.

The rearrangement links TRBV19 to TRBJ2-1; no definite D call. The CDR3 covers 15 residues. Germline V gene sequence: CDR1 LNHDA, CDR2 SQIVND (reference sequence). V was clipped by 0 bases and J by 14 bases, with 20 bases between them. Here the CDR3 reads CASSIDWPEPLRKFF. The CDR3 DNA sequence: TGTGCCAGTAGTATAGACTGGCCGGAACCTCTAAGAAAGTTCTTC.